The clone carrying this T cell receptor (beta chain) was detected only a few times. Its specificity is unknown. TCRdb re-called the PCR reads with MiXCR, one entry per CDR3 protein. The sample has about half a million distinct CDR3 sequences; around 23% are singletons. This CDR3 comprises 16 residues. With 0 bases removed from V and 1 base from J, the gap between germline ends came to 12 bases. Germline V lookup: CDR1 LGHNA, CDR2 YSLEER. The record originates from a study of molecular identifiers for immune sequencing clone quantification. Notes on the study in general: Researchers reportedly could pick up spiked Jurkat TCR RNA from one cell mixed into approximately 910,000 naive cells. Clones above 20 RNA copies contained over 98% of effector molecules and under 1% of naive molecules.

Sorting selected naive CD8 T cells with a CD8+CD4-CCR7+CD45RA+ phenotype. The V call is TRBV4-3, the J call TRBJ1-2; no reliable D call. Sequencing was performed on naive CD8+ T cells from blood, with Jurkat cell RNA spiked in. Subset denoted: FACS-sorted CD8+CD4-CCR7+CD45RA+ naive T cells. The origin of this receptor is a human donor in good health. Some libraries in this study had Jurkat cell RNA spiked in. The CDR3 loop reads CASSQERWTDNYGYTF. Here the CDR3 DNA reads TGCGCCAGCAGCCAAGAACGGTGGACCGATAACTATGGCTACACCTTC.